Listed here is a single T cell receptor (beta chain). The antigen is undetermined. Repertoires were generated with immunoSEQ multiplex PCR, while TCRdb's copy carries only in-frame clones and drops some. This table holds roughly 140,000 clones, roughly nine tenths found once. With V trimmed by 1 base and J by 2 bases, 4 bases remained unmatched. CDR1 and CDR2 from the germline V gene are SGHRS and YFSETQ. CDR3 size: 15 residues. These data originate in a study of T cell responses to AZD1222 COVID-19 vaccine. Study-wide results and limits: Seropositive AZD1222 recipients at baseline numbered only 6 or 7. Regions left unmutated in variants are reportedly the target of nearly half of spike-specific TCRs.

The receptor was isolated from an adult in good health. V gene TRBV5-1 combines with J gene TRBJ2-3; 7 nucleotides match TRBD1. The source material was peripheral blood, sampled on day 0 of AZD1222 vaccination. In DNA, the CDR3 is TGCGCCAGCAGCTTGTGGGACAGTAACACAGATACGCAGTATTTT. Amino acid sequence: CASSLWDSNTDTQYF.